This TCR beta chain was observed in a study of cytomegalovirus exposure and HLA in healthy donors. Study at large: For the roughly 400 genotyped donors, about 81% fell within the Caucasian-associated ancestry cluster.

Broader study findings: A later analysis linked 15,000 to 20,000 TCR beta sequences to HLA alleles at 0.05 false discovery rate.

Germline-derived CDR1 and CDR2 are SGDLS and YYNGEE. V was pared by 3 bases and J by 6 bases, with 12 bases between. The CDR3 extends over 13 amino acids. Vbeta (60) and Jbeta (13) primers were used in the PCR. TCRdb's table, derived via immunoSEQ multiplex PCR, lists solely in-frame clones and lacks some. The sample lists about 110,000 clones, approximately 79% occurring once. In regard to this clone: What it binds is not known.

The sample comprised PBMCs. This TCR was sampled from a man in his thirties or forties in good health and CMV-seropositive. The chain uses TRBV9 and TRBJ1-2, with D possibly matching TRBD1 (5 bases). This CDR3 reads CASSAQVRNGYTF. The CDR3 DNA sequence: TGTGCCAGCAGCGCACAGGTACGCAATGGCTACACCTTC.